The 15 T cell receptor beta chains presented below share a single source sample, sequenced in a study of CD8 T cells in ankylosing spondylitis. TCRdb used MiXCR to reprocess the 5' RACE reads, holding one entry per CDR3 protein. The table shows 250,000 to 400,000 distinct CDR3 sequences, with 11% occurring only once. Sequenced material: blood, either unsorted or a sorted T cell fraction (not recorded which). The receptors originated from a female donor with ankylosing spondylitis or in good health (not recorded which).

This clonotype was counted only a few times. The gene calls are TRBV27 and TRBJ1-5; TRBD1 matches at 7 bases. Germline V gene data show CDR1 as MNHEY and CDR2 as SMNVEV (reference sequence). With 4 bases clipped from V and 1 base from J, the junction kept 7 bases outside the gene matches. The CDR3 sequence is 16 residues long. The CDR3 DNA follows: TGTGCCAGCAGTTCCTCGACAGGGAGAAGCAATCAGCCCCAGCATTTT. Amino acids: CASSSSTGRSNQPQHF.

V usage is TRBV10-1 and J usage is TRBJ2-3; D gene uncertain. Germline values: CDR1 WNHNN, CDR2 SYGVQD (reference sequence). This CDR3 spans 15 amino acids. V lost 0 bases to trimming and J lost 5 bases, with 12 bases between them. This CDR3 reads CASSESKEFKDTQYF. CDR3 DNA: TGCGCCAGCAGTGAGTCCAAGGAGTTCAAAGATACGCAGTATTTT.

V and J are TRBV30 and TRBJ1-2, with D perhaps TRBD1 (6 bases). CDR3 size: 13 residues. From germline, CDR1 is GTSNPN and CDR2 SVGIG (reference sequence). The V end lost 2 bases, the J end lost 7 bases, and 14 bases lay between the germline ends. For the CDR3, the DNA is TGTGCCTGGAGTAGGGAGGGGGAGACTGGCTACACCTTC. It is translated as CAWSREGETGYTF.

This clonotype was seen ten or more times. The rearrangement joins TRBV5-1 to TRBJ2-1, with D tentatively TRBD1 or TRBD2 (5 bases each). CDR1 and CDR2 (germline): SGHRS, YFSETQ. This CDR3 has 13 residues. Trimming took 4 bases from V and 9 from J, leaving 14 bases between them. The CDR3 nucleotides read TGCGCCAGCAGCAGGGACGACAAGGCTGAGCAGTTCTTC. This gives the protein CASSRDDKAEQFF.

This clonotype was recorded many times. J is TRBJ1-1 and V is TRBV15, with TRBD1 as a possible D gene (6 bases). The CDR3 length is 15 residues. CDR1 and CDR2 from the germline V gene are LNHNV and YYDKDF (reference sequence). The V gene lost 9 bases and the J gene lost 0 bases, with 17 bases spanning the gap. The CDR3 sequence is CATGAGGPLNTEAFF. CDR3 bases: TGTGCCACTGGGGCCGGGGGCCCATTGAACACTGAAGCTTTCTTT.

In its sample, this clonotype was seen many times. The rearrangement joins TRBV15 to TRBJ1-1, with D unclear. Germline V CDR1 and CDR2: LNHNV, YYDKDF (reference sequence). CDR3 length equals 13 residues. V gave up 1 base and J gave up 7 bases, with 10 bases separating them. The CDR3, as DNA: TGTGCCACCAGCAGAGTTGGTCATTTTGAAGCTTTCTTT. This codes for CATSRVGHFEAFF.

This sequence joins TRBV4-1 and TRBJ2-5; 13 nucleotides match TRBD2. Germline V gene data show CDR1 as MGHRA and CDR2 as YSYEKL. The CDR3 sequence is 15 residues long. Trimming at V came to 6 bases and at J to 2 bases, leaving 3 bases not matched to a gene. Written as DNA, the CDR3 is TGCGCCAGCAGACCGGGACTAGCGGGGCAAGAGACCCAGTACTTC. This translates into CASRPGLAGQETQYF.

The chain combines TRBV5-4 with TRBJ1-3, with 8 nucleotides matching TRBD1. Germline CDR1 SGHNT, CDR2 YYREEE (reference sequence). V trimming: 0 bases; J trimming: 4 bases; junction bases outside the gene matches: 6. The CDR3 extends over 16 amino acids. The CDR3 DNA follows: TGTGCCAGCAGCTTGGGACAGACAGGGGTCGGAAACACCATATATTTT. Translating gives CASSLGQTGVGNTIYF.

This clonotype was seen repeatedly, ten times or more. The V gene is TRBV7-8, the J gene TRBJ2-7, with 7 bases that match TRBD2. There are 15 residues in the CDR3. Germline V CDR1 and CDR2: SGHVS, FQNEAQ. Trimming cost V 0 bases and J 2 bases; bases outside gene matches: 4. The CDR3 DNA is TGTGCCAGCAGCTTAGCCGGGACTACCACCTACGAGCAGTACTTC. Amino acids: CASSLAGTTTYEQYF.

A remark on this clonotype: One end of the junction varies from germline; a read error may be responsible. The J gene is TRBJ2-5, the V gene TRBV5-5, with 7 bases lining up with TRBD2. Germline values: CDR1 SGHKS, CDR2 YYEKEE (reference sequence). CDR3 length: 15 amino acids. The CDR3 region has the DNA TGTGCCAGCAGTTTTGGGGAGGGGTACCAAGACACCCAGTACTTC. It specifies CASSFGEGYQDTQYF.

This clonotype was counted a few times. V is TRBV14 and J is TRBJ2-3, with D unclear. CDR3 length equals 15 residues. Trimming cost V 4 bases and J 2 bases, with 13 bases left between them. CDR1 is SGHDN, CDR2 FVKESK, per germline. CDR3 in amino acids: CASSRTMASTDTQYF. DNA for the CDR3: TGTGCCAGCAGCCGGACGATGGCCTCCACAGATACGCAGTATTTT.

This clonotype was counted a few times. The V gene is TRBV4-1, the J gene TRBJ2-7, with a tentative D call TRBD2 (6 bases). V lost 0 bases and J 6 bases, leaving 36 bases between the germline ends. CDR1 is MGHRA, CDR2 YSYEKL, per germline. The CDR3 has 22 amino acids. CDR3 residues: CASSQDWSVLGMGSSGASEQYF. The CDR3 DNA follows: TGCGCCAGCAGCCAAGATTGGAGCGTGTTAGGAATGGGGTCATCGGGAGCTAGCGAGCAGTACTTC.

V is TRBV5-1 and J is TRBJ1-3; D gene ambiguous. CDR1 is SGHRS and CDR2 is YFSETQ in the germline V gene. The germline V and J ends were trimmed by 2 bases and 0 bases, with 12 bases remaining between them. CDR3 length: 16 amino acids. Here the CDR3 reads CASSLIRRASGNTIYF. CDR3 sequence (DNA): TGCGCCAGCAGCTTAATTCGGAGGGCCTCTGGAAACACCATATATTTT.

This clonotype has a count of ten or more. Here the CDR3 DNA reads TGCAGCGTTGATAGCGGGCAGCGCTCCTACAATGAGCAGTTCTTC. Translating gives CSVDSGQRSYNEQFF. This chain links TRBV29-1 with TRBJ2-1; 7 bases agree with TRBD2. The CDR3 runs to 15 residues. The J segment lost 0 bases and the V segment lost 3 bases, leaving 5 bases of the junction unmatched. Per germline, CDR1 SQVTM and CDR2 ANQGSEA.

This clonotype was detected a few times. Here the CDR3 DNA reads TGTGCCAGCAGTTACGATGGACAGGGCTACAATGAGCAGTTCTTC. It is translated as CASSYDGQGYNEQFF. This chain uses TRBV6-2 or TRBV6-3 with TRBJ2-1, with 8 bases that match TRBD1. Trimming removed 2 bases from V and 3 bases from J; junction bases left unmatched: 3. There are 15 residues in the CDR3. Germline CDR1 and CDR2: MNHEY and SVGEGT.